This TCR beta chain was sequenced for a study of cytomegalovirus exposure and HLA in healthy donors. The PCR made use of 60 Vbeta and 13 Jbeta primers. This table comes from immunoSEQ multiplex PCR, and its TCRdb copy is limited to in-frame clones, with some not included. This sample's clone table lists over 150,000 clones. Note on this clone: What it binds is not known.

CDR1 SNHLY and CDR2 FYNNEI come from the germline V gene. CDR3 length: 14 residues. V gave up 4 bases and J gave up 4 bases, with 13 bases separating them. The study's findings and limits: Most TCR sequences proved rare, with some public TCRs found in many donors. In a later analysis, V- and J-gene trimming of beta chains associated with a DCLRE1C missense variant, replicated independently.

Material for sequencing was PBMCs. The chain joins TRBV2 to TRBJ2-5; D is possibly TRBD1 (5 bases). This TCR was sampled from a boy between 10 and 17 years old in good health and CMV-seronegative. Here the CDR3 reads CASSAGRVRETQYF. The DNA for the CDR3 is TGTGCCAGCAGTGCTGGCAGGGTCAGAGAGACCCAGTACTTC.